The source of this T cell receptor (beta chain) is a study of regulatory T cells in long-lasting Graves disease. Time point reported: persistent/refractory GD, antithyroid drugs over 5 years with positive TRAb. Isolated PBMC RNA provided the starting material for the TCR library. HTBI primers from iRepertoire and Arm-PCR of CDR3 regions yielded the TCR beta libraries. TCRdb used MiXCR to reprocess the multiplex PCR reads, holding one entry per CDR3 protein. The table shows fewer than 550,000 distinct CDR3 sequences, with 20% to 25% occurring only once. This clonotype was recorded only once. This sequence may be a read error, since a much larger clone differs from it by one base. This TCR was recovered from a female donor with Graves disease. Sequences were derived from peripheral blood mononuclear cells (PBMCs), sampled when the disease was refractory, from a patient treated with antithyroid drugs.

For the CDR3, the DNA is TGTGCCAGCAGCCGGGGACATTCAGCGGAAGCTTTCTTT. Its protein is CASSRGHSAEAFF. The chain is built from TRBV7-2 and TRBJ1-1; possibly TRBD1 for D (6 bases). Germline V gene data show CDR1 as SGHTA and CDR2 as FQGNSA. This CDR3 spans 13 amino acids. V lost 5 bases, J lost 8 bases, and 15 bases lay in between.